Below are 30 T cell receptor beta chains sequenced from a single sample in a study of T cell changes during pregnancy in multiple sclerosis. Profiled with immunoSEQ multiplex PCR; TCRdb holds only in-frame clones, not every one. The sample consists of around 50,000 clones, around nine tenths of them appearing once. The sequenced sample was CD4+ T cells from peripheral blood mononuclear cells, obtained in the third trimester of pregnancy. Receptor source: a female donor with multiple sclerosis, enrolled in a pregnancy study.

This clone was recorded once. CDR3 loop: CASSVPGGAQDTQYF. CDR3 bases: TGTGCCAGCAGCGTACCCGGGGGGGCCCAAGATACGCAGTATTTT. V usage is TRBV9 and J usage is TRBJ2-3; 8 bases line up with TRBD2. This CDR3 comprises 15 residues. Germline lookup yields CDR1 SGDLS and CDR2 YYNGEE. The J segment lost 5 bases and the V segment lost 1 base, leaving 6 bases of the junction unmatched. The variable domain in full, completed from reference TRBV9 and TRBJ2-3, reads DSGVTQTPKHLITATGQRVTLRCSPRSGDLSVYWYQQSLDQGLQFLIQYYNGEERAKGNILERFSAQQFPDLHSELNLSSLELGDSALYFCASSVPGGAQDTQYFGPGTRLTVL.

The chain has TRBV12-5 and TRBJ2-4; tentative D call: TRBD2 (5 bases). Trimming left V 0 bases short and J 0 bases short, with 12 bases between. The CDR3 length is 17 residues. Germline V CDR1 and CDR2: LGHNT, FRNRAP. The CDR3 region is CASGLVLEGAAKNIQYF. CDR3 DNA: TGTGCTAGTGGTTTGGTACTTGAGGGCGCAGCCAAAAACATTCAGTACTTC.

The V and J genes are TRBV6-5 and TRBJ1-1; D is possibly TRBD1 (6 bases). Trimming left V 6 bases short and J 1 base short, with 12 bases between. CDR3 size: 14 residues. The V gene's germline CDR1 is MNHEY and CDR2 SVGAGI. Written as DNA, the CDR3 is TGTGCCAGCAGGGGGACACTAAGGAACACTGAAGCTTTCTTT. This gives the protein CASRGTLRNTEAFF.

This clone was picked up one time. The chain carries TRBV7-2 and TRBJ2-7; TRBD1 matches 7 bases. CDR3 size: 13 residues. The V gene's germline CDR1 is SGHTA and CDR2 FQGNSA. V was clipped by 5 bases and J by 6 bases; unmatched bases: 7. CDR3 in amino acids: CASSANDRVEQYF. In DNA, the CDR3 is TGTGCCAGCAGCGCCAACGACAGGGTCGAGCAGTACTTC.

V is TRBV2 and J is TRBJ1-5; TRBD1 agrees at 7 bases. Germline V gives CDR1 SNHLY, CDR2 FYNNEI. J was trimmed by 3 bases and V by 11 bases; bases with no gene match: 10. This CDR3 is built from 14 residues. CDR3 protein: CADGAGGNNQPQHF. The CDR3 coding sequence is TGTGCCGACGGGGCAGGGGGTAACAATCAGCCCCAGCATTTT.

The J gene is TRBJ2-3, the V gene TRBV5-5; unclear D gene. The CDR3 has 12 amino acids. V lost 2 bases to trimming and J lost 3 bases, with 4 bases between them. CDR1 SGHKS and CDR2 YYEKEE come from the germline V gene (reference sequence). The CDR3 DNA sequence: TGTGCCAGCAGCTTCCCAACAGATACGCAGTATTTT. This translates into CASSFPTDTQYF.

The chain couples TRBV6-6 to TRBJ1-2, with D hard to call. Between the trimmed V and J ends, which lost 4 bases and 7 bases, there was a span of 7 bases. The CDR3 covers 11 residues. Germline assignment: CDR1 MNHNY and CDR2 SVGAGI (reference sequence). The CDR3 sequence is CASSSAAGYTF. CDR3 in DNA: TGTGCCAGCAGTTCAGCGGCTGGCTACACCTTC.

V and J are TRBV6-1 and TRBJ2-3; 9 nucleotides agree with TRBD1. Germline V lookup: CDR1 MNHNS, CDR2 SASEGT. Germline trimming cut 4 bases from V and 8 bases from J; bases unmatched to any gene: 7. The CDR3 has 14 residues. CDR3 sequence reads: CASSGWDRAATQYF. CDR3 bases: TGTGCCAGCAGTGGCTGGGACAGGGCCGCTACGCAGTATTTT.

The V call is TRBV4-1, the J call TRBJ2-1; D is possibly TRBD2 (6 bases). Between the trimmed V and J ends, which lost 1 base and 1 base, there was a span of 11 bases. The CDR3 covers 16 residues. The germline CDR1 and CDR2 sequences are MGHRA and YSYEKL. Here the CDR3 reads CASSQGGVGSYNEQFF. In nucleotides, the CDR3 is TGCGCCAGCAGCCAAGGCGGGGTCGGGTCCTACAATGAGCAGTTCTTC.

This chain links TRBV11-3 with TRBJ1-3, with a possible D match to TRBD1 (5 bases). Germline CDR1 and CDR2: SGHNT and YENEEA. This CDR3 has 13 residues. V lost 8 bases, J lost 1 base, and 9 bases lay in between. The DNA of the CDR3 is TGTGCCAGCTGTCGGGGGTCTGGAAACACCATATATTTT. It encodes CASCRGSGNTIYF.

The chain carries TRBV7-2 and TRBJ2-7, with D perhaps matching TRBD1 (7 bases). The V end was cut by 5 bases, the J end by 4 bases, with 15 bases between. Germline loops: CDR1 SGHTA, CDR2 FQGNSA. The CDR3 has 14 residues. CDR3 sequence: CASSPSTGTYEQYF. The DNA for the CDR3 is TGTGCCAGCAGCCCGTCGACAGGGACTTACGAGCAGTACTTC.

The CDR3 nucleotides read TGCAGCGTTGAGGGACAGTTGAACACTGAAGCTTTCTTT. Its protein product is CSVEGQLNTEAFF. The V and J genes are TRBV29-1 and TRBJ1-1, with 7 bases lining up with TRBD1. There are 13 residues in the CDR3. V was clipped by 3 bases and J by 0 bases; unmatched bases: 1. CDR1 is SQVTM and CDR2 is ANQGSEA in the germline V gene.

The rearrangement uses TRBV6-5 and TRBJ1-2, with a weak D call TRBD1 (5 bases). The CDR3 covers 13 residues. Germline CDR1 MNHEY, CDR2 SVGAGI. Trimming took 6 bases from V and 8 from J, leaving 16 bases between them. DNA of the CDR3: TGTGCCAGCAGGAGAAGTACAGGAACGGGCTACACCTTC. Translated, it gives CASRRSTGTGYTF.

The CDR3 bases are TGTGCCAGCAGCTTGGAGGGTGTCAGGGGAGGGACTGAAGCTTTCTTT. Its translation: CASSLEGVRGGTEAFF. The rearrangement links TRBV5-4 to TRBJ1-1, with D possibly TRBD1 on 6 matching bases. The germline V gene has CDR1 SGHNT and CDR2 YYREEE (reference sequence). V dropped 0 bases and J dropped 5 bases, with 17 bases sitting between them. There are 16 residues in the CDR3.

J is TRBJ2-2 and V is TRBV5-4; D possibly corresponds to TRBD2 (6 bases). There are 17 residues in the CDR3. CDR1 SGHNT and CDR2 YYREEE come from the germline V gene (reference sequence). The V end lost 4 bases, the J end lost 4 bases, and 20 bases lay between the germline ends. CDR3 in amino acids: CASSITSGSRGTGELFF. The CDR3 nucleotides read TGTGCCAGCAGCATTACCTCAGGGTCGCGGGGCACCGGGGAGCTGTTTTTT.

This rearrangement joins TRBV11-2 to TRBJ2-3; 7 nucleotides align to TRBD1. The CDR3 is 19 amino acids. Germline values: CDR1 SGHAT, CDR2 FQNNGV. V trimming: 4 bases; J trimming: 5 bases; junction bases outside the gene matches: 21. This CDR3 is CASSSRVLSRDSPRDTQYF. As DNA, the CDR3 is TGTGCCAGCAGCTCCAGAGTTCTCTCCCGGGACAGTCCACGAGATACGCAGTATTTT. Looking up the rest from reference TRBV11-2 and TRBJ2-3 gives the full variable domain: EAGVAQSPRYKIIEKRQSVAFWCNPISGHATLYWYQQILGQGPKLLIQFQNNGVVDDSQLPKDRFSAERLKGVDSTLKIQPAKLEDSAVYLCASSSRVLSRDSPRDTQYFGPGTRLTVL.

This rearrangement joins TRBV27 to TRBJ2-1, with TRBD2 identical over 7 bases. V shed 3 bases and J 12 bases; nucleotides not matched to a gene: 5. This CDR3 is 12 amino acids long. The germline CDR1 and CDR2 sequences are MNHEY and SMNVEV (reference sequence). The CDR3 bases are TGTGCCAGCAGTTTCGCGGGGAGGGGGCAGTTCTTC. Residues: CASSFAGRGQFF.

The J gene is TRBJ2-5, the V gene TRBV5-1, with D possibly being TRBD1 (6 bases). Trimming removed 1 base from V and 5 bases from J, with 15 bases in between. This CDR3 has 15 amino acids. Germline V gives CDR1 SGHRS, CDR2 YFSETQ. This chain's CDR3 is CASSLKGDPGETQYF. The CDR3 nucleotides read TGCGCCAGCAGCTTGAAGGGGGACCCGGGGGAGACCCAGTACTTC.

The chain employs TRBV11-2 and TRBJ2-7; 9 bases are shared with TRBD1. V shed 5 bases and J 3 bases; nucleotides not matched to a gene: 5. The CDR3 runs to 14 residues. The germline CDR1 and CDR2 sequences are SGHAT and FQNNGV. The CDR3 loop reads CASSKTTGGYEQYF. CDR3 bases: TGTGCCAGCAGCAAAACGACAGGGGGCTACGAGCAGTACTTC.

This chain connects TRBV25-1 to TRBJ1-2; D remains unclear. The CDR3 contains 13 residues. Trimming left V 4 bases short and J 7 bases short, with 13 bases between. Germline V gives CDR1 MGHDK, CDR2 SYGVNS. Written as DNA, the CDR3 is TGTGCCAGCAGTGCGGGTCCTAGAGGTGGCTACACCTTC. Amino acid sequence: CASSAGPRGGYTF.

V gene TRBV6-5 combines with J gene TRBJ1-3, with a weak D call TRBD1 (6 bases). Germline V gene lookup returns CDR1 MNHEY and CDR2 SVGAGI. The CDR3 covers 16 residues. Trimming stripped 2 bases from V and 0 bases from J, with 11 bases between. CDR3 loop: CASSYGDRFSGNTIYF. The CDR3 DNA reads as TGTGCCAGCAGTTACGGCGACAGGTTCTCTGGAAACACCATATATTTT.

This rearrangement joins TRBV19 to TRBJ1-2, with D hard to call. Looked up from germline, CDR1 is LNHDA and CDR2 is SQIVND (reference sequence). The CDR3 has 13 amino acids. Deletions cut 3 bases from V and 3 bases from J, with 8 bases between. CDR3 protein: CASSMVADYGYTF. The DNA for the CDR3 is TGTGCCAGTAGTATGGTGGCAGACTATGGCTACACCTTC.

The CDR3 is CASSSGRVREQFF. For the CDR3, the DNA is TGTGCCAGCAGCTCAGGCAGGGTCCGTGAGCAGTTCTTC. V gene TRBV11-2 combines with J gene TRBJ2-1; D is possibly TRBD1 (5 bases). The germline V gene encodes CDR1 SGHAT and CDR2 FQNNGV. Between the trimmed V and J ends, which lost 4 bases and 9 bases, there was a span of 13 bases. The CDR3 covers 13 residues.

The J gene is TRBJ2-7, the V gene TRBV2; maybe TRBD1 (6 bases). CDR1 is SNHLY, CDR2 FYNNEI, per germline. Trimming took off 6 bases at V and 5 bases at J, with 17 bases between the two ends. The CDR3 runs to 14 residues. The CDR3 DNA sequence: TGTGCCAGCAGGGAAATCGTTACAGGGAACGAGCAGTACTTC. Protein product: CASREIVTGNEQYF.

The chain has TRBV7-9 and TRBJ1-4, with 9 bases that match TRBD1. CDR3 length: 14 residues. Germline CDR1 SEHNR, CDR2 FQNEAQ (reference sequence). The junction had 3 bases not matched to a gene; V was cut back by 2 bases and J by 8 bases. The CDR3 nucleotides are TGTGCCAGCAGCTTAAGACAGGGGGTCGAAAAACTGTTTTTT. Amino acids: CASSLRQGVEKLFF.

A single count supports this clone. The rearrangement uses TRBV7-2 and TRBJ1-2; D not resolved. The V end lost 5 bases, the J end lost 3 bases, and 10 bases lay between the germline ends. The germline CDR1 and CDR2 sequences are SGHTA and FQGNSA. The CDR3 has 13 residues. CDR3 nucleotide sequence: TGTGCCAGCAGCCCCCTCTCGGACTATGGCTACACCTTC. Encoded protein: CASSPLSDYGYTF.

The V call is TRBV9, the J call TRBJ2-1; possibly TRBD2 for D (6 bases). The CDR3 consists of 15 residues. Trimming stripped 0 bases from V and 3 bases from J, with 10 bases between. The germline CDR1 and CDR2 sequences are SGDLS and YYNGEE. The CDR3 region is CASSVGRDLYNEQFF. The DNA of the CDR3 is TGTGCCAGCAGCGTAGGGCGGGACCTCTACAATGAGCAGTTCTTC.

The V call is TRBV2, the J call TRBJ2-1; 11 bases align to TRBD2. Trimming at V came to 4 bases and at J to 0 bases, leaving 11 bases not matched to a gene. The CDR3 has 19 amino acids. Looked up from germline, CDR1 is SNHLY and CDR2 is FYNNEI. CDR3 amino acids: CASSAPASGGPSSYNEQFF. CDR3 bases: TGTGCCAGCAGTGCTCCGGCTAGCGGGGGGCCGAGCTCCTACAATGAGCAGTTCTTC.

This rearrangement joins TRBV9 to TRBJ1-1; D is possibly TRBD1 (6 bases). The CDR3 contains 15 residues. V shed 3 bases and J shed 5 bases, with 17 bases lying between them. Germline V gives CDR1 SGDLS, CDR2 YYNGEE. The CDR3 protein is CASSDPGTSETEAFF. The DNA of the CDR3 is TGTGCCAGCAGCGACCCCGGGACAAGTGAGACTGAAGCTTTCTTT.

The chain links TRBV14 to TRBJ2-1, with a weak D call TRBD2 (5 bases). CDR1 and CDR2 from the germline V gene are SGHDN and FVKESK. V shed 4 bases and J shed 8 bases, with 12 bases lying between them. The CDR3 totals 13 residues. CDR3 sequence reads: CASSRFAGDEQFF. CDR3 DNA: TGTGCCAGCAGCCGATTCGCCGGGGATGAGCAGTTCTTC.